These T cell receptor beta chains were read from a single sample in a study of blood T cell repertoires in COVID-19. Assay: immunoSEQ multiplex PCR; the TCRdb copy retains only in-frame clones and omits some. This repertoire shows approximately 63,000 clones, roughly three quarters found once; its top ten account for about 47%. Specimen: peripheral blood. Every receptor here comes from a woman of 80 years or more with acute or convalescent COVID-19. Both conserved end residues are part of each CDR3. A D gene is named only where the DNA matches it firmly. Size tells how often a clone was seen (once, few, many) or the class of an expanded clone, and some rows leave it out.

d_call,clone_size,v_call,j_call,cdr3_aa,cdr3_nt
-,-,TRBV19,TRBJ2-1,CASRGQGVYEQFF,TGTGCCAGTAGGGGGCAGGGCGTCTATGAGCAGTTCTTC
TRBD1,-,TRBV7-2,TRBJ1-3,CASSRTGGSGNTIYF,TGTGCCAGCAGCAGAACAGGGGGCTCTGGAAACACCATATATTTT
-,-,TRBV28,TRBJ1-2,CASIQYGTVGGYTF,TGTGCCAGCATTCAATATGGGACTGTCGGTGGCTACACCTTC
-,-,TRBV4-1,TRBJ2-4,CASSQASLAKNIQYF,TGCGCCAGCAGCCAAGCGTCACTAGCCAAAAACATTCAGTACTTC
TRBD1,few,TRBV5-1,TRBJ2-2,CASSSLGQGGATGELFF,TGCGCCAGCAGCTCACTCGGACAGGGGGGCGCCACCGGGGAGCTGTTTTTT
-,-,TRBV28,TRBJ2-5,CASSPHGEEETQYF,TGTGCCAGCAGCCCCCACGGGGAGGAAGAGACCCAGTACTTC
-,-,TRBV10-3,TRBJ1-5,CAISERQGGGQPQHF,TGTGCCATCAGTGAGCGGCAGGGAGGGGGTCAGCCCCAGCATTTT
TRBD1,-,TRBV5-6,TRBJ2-5,CASSDRTGDLMNRSQYF,TGTGCCAGCAGCGATCGGACAGGGGACTTAATGAATAGGTCCCAGTACTTC
TRBD1,-,TRBV18,TRBJ2-2,CASSPAGQGAGELFF,TGTGCCAGCTCACCAGCGGGACAGGGGGCCGGGGAGCTGTTTTTT
-,-,TRBV29-1,TRBJ1-2,CSVGRGQSGYTF,TGCAGCGTTGGTAGGGGACAAAGTGGCTACACCTTC
-,once,TRBV11-3,TRBJ2-2,CASSLDLGGTGIGELFF,TGTGCCAGCAGCTTAGATCTGGGGGGTACCGGTATCGGGGAGCTGTTTTTT
TRBD1,-,TRBV2,TRBJ1-6,CASSESGTGVSPLHF,TGTGCCAGCAGTGAATCCGGGACAGGGGTTTCACCCCTCCACTTT
TRBD2,-,TRBV30,TRBJ2-1,CAWSVLGLVGNEQFF,TGTGCCTGGAGTGTTTTGGGACTAGTCGGCAATGAGCAGTTCTTC
-,few,TRBV30,TRBJ1-3,CAWRTGGNTIYF,TGTGCCTGGAGGACGGGTGGAAACACCATATATTTT
-,-,TRBV28,TRBJ1-2,CASSLGSRRGAYGYTF,TGTGCCAGCAGTTTAGGGAGCCGGCGGGGGGCCTATGGCTACACCTTC
-,-,TRBV19,TRBJ1-5,CASSILDRNQPQHF,TGTGCCAGTAGTATCTTGGACAGAAATCAGCCCCAGCATTTT
-,-,TRBV19,TRBJ1-2,CASSIIGGARANYGYTF,TGTGCCAGTAGTATAATAGGAGGAGCCCGAGCTAACTATGGCTACACCTTC
-,-,TRBV18,TRBJ1-1,CASSPGTGGGTEAFF,TGTGCCAGCTCACCCGGGACGGGGGGGGGCACTGAAGCTTTCTTT
-,few,TRBV6-1,TRBJ1-3,CASSEYISGNTIYF,TGTGCCAGCAGTGAATACATCTCTGGAAACACCATATATTTT
-,-,TRBV5-4,TRBJ2-1,CASSPRVADYNEQFF,TGTGCCAGCAGCCCCCGGGTAGCGGATTACAATGAGCAGTTCTTC
TRBD1,-,TRBV28,TRBJ2-3,CATKDRAQTVKTDTQYF,TGTGCCACCAAAGACAGGGCCCAGACCGTTAAGACAGATACGCAGTATTTT
TRBD2,-,TRBV15,TRBJ2-4,CATSGPRGGTKNIQYF,TGTGCCACCAGCGGACCCCGCGGGGGAACCAAAAACATTCAGTACTTC
-,-,TRBV30,TRBJ1-3,CAWSGGSSGNTIYF,TGTGCCTGGAGTGGGGGCAGCTCTGGAAACACCATATATTTT
-,-,TRBV9,TRBJ2-3,CASSVAGYTDTQYF,TGTGCCAGCAGCGTAGCAGGCTACACAGATACGCAGTATTTT
TRBD1,-,TRBV5-5,TRBJ1-2,CASSLWGQEDGYTF,TGTGCCAGCAGCTTGTGGGGACAGGAGGATGGCTACACCTTC
TRBD1,-,TRBV2,TRBJ2-7,CASSGTGYEQYF,TGTGCCAGCAGCGGGACAGGATACGAGCAGTACTTC
-,-,TRBV28,TRBJ2-7,CASTHPPGSWGQKSYEQYF,TGTGCCAGCACCCACCCCCCCGGGTCTTGGGGCCAAAAATCCTACGAGCAGTACTTC
-,few,TRBV15,TRBJ2-1,CATSSELELTYNEQFF,TGTGCCACCAGCAGTGAACTGGAGTTGACCTACAATGAGCAGTTCTTC
-,-,TRBV7-2,TRBJ1-1,CASSLSQEYTEAFF,TGTGCCAGCAGCTTAAGTCAGGAATACACTGAAGCTTTCTTT
-,few,TRBV24-1,TRBJ2-1,CATSDLAGKRKQFF,TGTGCCACCAGTGATTTGGCGGGAAAAAGAAAGCAGTTCTTC
TRBD1,-,TRBV5-1,TRBJ2-2,CASSFGQDTGELFF,TGCGCCAGCAGCTTTGGACAGGACACCGGGGAGCTGTTTTTT
-,-,TRBV2,TRBJ2-1,CASSVGSSYNEQFF,TGTGCCAGCAGTGTGGGGAGCTCCTACAATGAGCAGTTCTTC
-,-,TRBV6-6,TRBJ1-2,CASSLTANYGYTF,TGTGCCAGCAGTCTGACAGCTAACTATGGCTACACCTTC
-,once,TRBV6-5,TRBJ2-5,CASSYRYSQETQYF,TGTGCCAGCAGTTACCGATACAGTCAAGAGACCCAGTACTTC
TRBD1,-,TRBV18,TRBJ2-5,CASSPRTGQETQYF,TGTGCCAGCTCACCCCGGACAGGACAAGAGACCCAGTACTTC
TRBD1,-,TRBV28,TRBJ1-2,CASETSMGQYYGYTF,TGTGCCAGCGAGACGTCGATGGGACAGTACTATGGCTACACCTTC
-,once,TRBV13,TRBJ1-1,CASSPSRQWDTEAFF,TGTGCCAGCAGCCCATCGAGACAGTGGGACACTGAAGCTTTCTTT
-,-,TRBV2,TRBJ2-7,CASRRDSYEQYF,TGTGCCAGCAGGCGGGACTCCTACGAGCAGTACTTC
-,-,TRBV7-8,TRBJ1-1,CASSLIRNTEAFF,TGTGCCAGCAGCTTAATCCGGAACACTGAAGCTTTCTTT
TRBD2,-,TRBV18,TRBJ2-1,CASSPPGSAGIDEQFF,TGTGCCAGCTCACCACCGGGGTCAGCGGGAATAGATGAGCAGTTCTTC